This TCR beta chain emerged from a study of blood T cell repertoires in COVID-19. Study information: Sites across the United States, Italy and Spain contributed samples from acute and convalescent COVID-19. T cells, B-cell-depleted T cells, or PBMCs provided the cDNA or gDNA that served as material.

Authors' methods: Using reference gene primer amplification, nucleated cell counts were estimated. This table comes from immunoSEQ multiplex PCR, and its TCRdb copy is limited to in-frame clones, with some not included. V, J and clone size were drawn from that table, and D and trimming were deduced from the DNA. The sample yields 200,000 to 250,000 clones, approximately 78% seen once. V dropped 0 bases and J dropped 5 bases, with 14 bases sitting between them. CDR3 size: 16 residues. CDR1 and CDR2 (germline): SGHKS, YYEKEE (reference sequence). The chain recombines TRBV5-5 with TRBJ2-2, with D tentatively TRBD2 (6 bases). This receptor was obtained from a woman aged 18-35 years with acute or convalescent COVID-19. Material: peripheral blood. The CDR3 sequence: CASSLGLEIWTGELFF. The CDR3 bases are TGTGCCAGCAGCTTGGGACTAGAAATTTGGACCGGGGAGCTGTTTTTT.